This TCR beta chain came from a study of cytomegalovirus exposure and HLA in healthy donors. Regarding the study as a whole: More than 150 TCR beta chains were listed as cytomegalovirus-associated.

Primers included in the PCR were 60 Vbeta and 13 Jbeta primers. Method: immunoSEQ multiplex PCR; TCRdb's copy keeps in-frame clones and lacks some. The sample comprises roughly 190,000 clones, 81% of which are singletons, and 1.5% to 2% rests with the top ten. Of note for this clone: Its target is not known.

The specimen sequenced was PBMCs. The sequence was obtained from a man aged 18 to 29 in good health and CMV-seronegative.

The CDR3 spells CASSAQRGVGFYEQFF. The DNA of the CDR3 is TGTGCCAGTAGTGCCCAGCGGGGGGTCGGTTTCTATGAGCAGTTCTTC. The rearrangement uses TRBV19 and TRBJ2-1, with TRBD2 matching over 9 bases. The V gene end was trimmed by 5 bases and the J gene end by 8 bases; junction bases not matched to a gene: 13. The V gene's germline CDR1 is LNHDA and CDR2 SQIVND (reference sequence). This CDR3 is 16 amino acids long.